Listed below are T cell receptor beta chains from one sample, sequenced in a study of T cell responses to AZD1222 COVID-19 vaccine. Profiling relied on immunoSEQ multiplex PCR, and the TCRdb table lists in-frame clones only, not all of them. The table has 120,000 to 150,000 clones, approximately 93% seen once. Material: peripheral blood, obtained on day 0 of MenACWY control vaccination. These receptors were obtained from an adult in good health. Both conserved end residues are part of each CDR3. D genes are given only for firm matches. The listing skips clone size in some rows; elsewhere it reads once, few, many or a size class.

len: 16; abundance: .; d_gene: .; v_gene: TRBV2; j_gene: TRBJ1-3; CDR3aa: CASSEGGEGSGNTIYF; CDR3nt: TGTGCCAGCAGTGAGGGAGGGGAAGGCTCTGGAAACACCATATATTTT
len: 12; abundance: .; d_gene: .; v_gene: TRBV4-3; j_gene: TRBJ1-4; CDR3aa: CASSQELGKLFF; CDR3nt: TGCGCCAGCAGCCAAGAACTCGGAAAACTGTTTTTT
len: 17; abundance: .; d_gene: .; v_gene: TRBV5-5; j_gene: TRBJ1-3; CDR3aa: CASSYDRSLSSGNTIYF; CDR3nt: TGTGCCAGCAGCTATGACAGATCCTTAAGCTCTGGAAACACCATATATTTT
len: 17; abundance: .; d_gene: .; v_gene: TRBV4-1; j_gene: TRBJ1-1; CDR3aa: CASSPRQWGQVNIEAFF; CDR3nt: TGCGCCAGCAGCCCAAGACAGTGGGGACAAGTAAACATTGAAGCTTTCTTT
len: 15; abundance: .; d_gene: .; v_gene: TRBV2; j_gene: TRBJ1-6; CDR3aa: CAGGGQLVYNSPLHF; CDR3nt: TGTGCCGGAGGGGGGCAGCTCGTCTATAATTCACCCCTCCACTTT
len: 16; abundance: .; d_gene: TRBD1; v_gene: TRBV6-5; j_gene: TRBJ2-3; CDR3aa: CASSYFSGTVTDTQYF; CDR3nt: TGTGCCAGCAGTTACTTCTCCGGGACAGTCACAGATACGCAGTATTTT
len: 14; abundance: .; d_gene: .; v_gene: TRBV6-2/TRBV6-3; j_gene: TRBJ1-2; CDR3aa: CASSYSLGKHGYTF; CDR3nt: TGTGCCAGCAGTTACTCATTGGGGAAACATGGCTACACCTTC
len: 13; abundance: .; d_gene: .; v_gene: TRBV10-3; j_gene: TRBJ1-2; CDR3aa: CAINIIGNYGYTF; CDR3nt: TGTGCCATCAACATCATCGGAAACTATGGCTACACCTTC
len: 14; abundance: .; d_gene: .; v_gene: TRBV19; j_gene: TRBJ2-1; CDR3aa: CASSIAGTYNEQFF; CDR3nt: TGTGCCAGTAGTATAGCGGGGACCTACAATGAGCAGTTCTTC
len: 13; abundance: once; d_gene: .; v_gene: TRBV2; j_gene: TRBJ1-2; CDR3aa: CASSPQGPYGYTF; CDR3nt: TGTGCCAGCAGTCCACAGGGCCCCTATGGCTACACCTTC
len: 9; abundance: .; d_gene: .; v_gene: TRBV7-7; j_gene: TRBJ1-1; CDR3aa: CSIEREAFF; CDR3nt: TGTTCCATAGAGCGTGAAGCTTTCTTT
len: 11; abundance: .; d_gene: .; v_gene: TRBV3-1/TRBV3-2; j_gene: TRBJ1-4; CDR3aa: CASSQLGKLFF; CDR3nt: TGTGCCAGCAGCCAGTTAGGAAAACTGTTTTTT
len: 13; abundance: .; d_gene: TRBD2; v_gene: TRBV28; j_gene: TRBJ2-7; CDR3aa: CASSLGRAYEQYF; CDR3nt: TGTGCCAGCAGCCTTGGGAGGGCCTACGAGCAGTACTTC
len: 17; abundance: .; d_gene: .; v_gene: TRBV28; j_gene: TRBJ1-4; CDR3aa: CASSLSIGRTTNEKLFF; CDR3nt: TGTGCCAGCAGTTTAAGCATAGGGCGGACAACTAATGAAAAACTGTTTTTT
len: 14; abundance: .; d_gene: TRBD1; v_gene: TRBV24-1; j_gene: TRBJ1-5; CDR3aa: CATSGGTGPGPQHF; CDR3nt: TGTGCCACCAGTGGTGGGACAGGTCCTGGGCCCCAGCATTTT
len: 16; abundance: .; d_gene: TRBD2; v_gene: TRBV27; j_gene: TRBJ2-1; CDR3aa: CASSPYTSGGNNEQFF; CDR3nt: TGTGCCAGCAGTCCATACACTAGCGGGGGGAACAATGAGCAGTTCTTC
len: 15; abundance: .; d_gene: TRBD1; v_gene: TRBV6-5; j_gene: TRBJ2-7; CDR3aa: CASSPVGTGVFEQYF; CDR3nt: TGTGCCAGCAGTCCAGTTGGGACAGGGGTTTTCGAGCAGTACTTC
len: 14; abundance: .; d_gene: .; v_gene: TRBV28; j_gene: TRBJ2-7; CDR3aa: CASSRPGTTYEQYF; CDR3nt: TGTGCCAGCAGCCGACCGGGGACCACCTACGAGCAGTACTTC
len: 13; abundance: .; d_gene: .; v_gene: TRBV5-8; j_gene: TRBJ2-5; CDR3aa: CASSLRGKETQYF; CDR3nt: TGTGCCAGCAGCTTGAGAGGGAAAGAGACCCAGTACTTC
len: 13; abundance: .; d_gene: .; v_gene: TRBV7-9; j_gene: TRBJ1-1; CDR3aa: CASSLGGLPEAFF; CDR3nt: TGTGCCAGCAGCTTAGGCGGCCTCCCTGAAGCTTTCTTT
len: 17; abundance: few; d_gene: TRBD1; v_gene: TRBV7-2; j_gene: TRBJ1-2; CDR3aa: CASSLIGGTGDDYGYTF; CDR3nt: TGTGCCAGCAGCCTGATAGGGGGGACAGGGGACGACTATGGCTACACCTTC
len: 15; abundance: .; d_gene: .; v_gene: TRBV6-5; j_gene: TRBJ1-2; CDR3aa: CASIGQEGPGYGYTF; CDR3nt: TGTGCCAGCATCGGTCAGGAGGGGCCTGGCTATGGCTACACCTTC
len: 15; abundance: .; d_gene: .; v_gene: TRBV15; j_gene: TRBJ2-7; CDR3aa: CATSTTTGGYYEQYF; CDR3nt: TGTGCCACCAGCACCACAACCGGGGGCTACTACGAGCAGTACTTC
len: 17; abundance: .; d_gene: TRBD1; v_gene: TRBV7-2; j_gene: TRBJ1-2; CDR3aa: CASSPTGTGGAWGGYTF; CDR3nt: TGTGCCAGCAGCCCCACCGGGACAGGGGGCGCTTGGGGTGGCTACACCTTC
len: 13; abundance: .; d_gene: .; v_gene: TRBV18; j_gene: TRBJ1-1; CDR3aa: CASSTGQNTEAFF; CDR3nt: TGTGCCAGCTCAACGGGACAGAACACTGAAGCTTTCTTT
len: 14; abundance: .; d_gene: TRBD1; v_gene: TRBV7-2; j_gene: TRBJ1-1; CDR3aa: CASSLAGQGTKAFF; CDR3nt: TGTGCCAGCAGCTTAGCGGGACAGGGGACCAAAGCTTTCTTT
len: 13; abundance: .; d_gene: .; v_gene: TRBV3-1/TRBV3-2; j_gene: TRBJ2-7; CDR3aa: CASSQDTRREQYF; CDR3nt: TGTGCCAGCAGCCAAGATACCCGCCGGGAGCAGTACTTC
len: 15; abundance: .; d_gene: TRBD2; v_gene: TRBV2; j_gene: TRBJ2-7; CDR3aa: CASSAVAGETYEQYF; CDR3nt: TGTGCCAGCAGTGCAGTAGCGGGAGAAACCTACGAGCAGTACTTC
len: 13; abundance: .; d_gene: TRBD2; v_gene: TRBV11-2; j_gene: TRBJ2-5; CDR3aa: CASSLRGGETQYF; CDR3nt: TGTGCCAGCAGCTTACGGGGGGGAGAGACCCAGTACTTC